Detailed here is one TCR beta chain. The antigen is unknown. These data originate in a study of lymphopenia after photon versus proton radiotherapy. Study-wide points: Post-nadir diversity loss with photons came from oligoclonal expansion, particularly CD8+ Temra cells. Relative stability marked proton patients; photon patients lost diversity and naive cells.

The CDR3 has 15 amino acids. Trimming cost V 5 bases and J 4 bases, with 14 bases left between them. CDR1 is SGHTA, CDR2 FQGNSA, per germline. This table comes from immunoSEQ multiplex PCR, and its TCRdb copy is limited to in-frame clones, with some not included. The sample lists fewer than 25,000 clones, 75% to 90% occurring once. The chain combines TRBV7-2 with TRBJ1-4; perhaps TRBD1 as D (6 bases). The sequences come from peripheral blood, collected from a patient treated with proton-based radiotherapy. This receptor was identified in a man older than 75 with esophageal cancer. CDR3 nucleotide sequence: TGTGCCAGCAGCGGCCTGGGACATAATAATGAAAAACTGTTTTTT. Protein product: CASSGLGHNNEKLFF.